The rows below give T cell receptor beta chains drawn from one sample of a study of shared clonotypes between healthy human individuals. Repertoires were generated with immunoSEQ multiplex PCR, while TCRdb's copy carries only in-frame clones and drops some. The sample gives some 660,000 clones, around 73% of which show up once; around 1.8% is in the top ten. Specimen: memory CD4+ T cells sorted from blood. The source of these receptors is a woman aged 25 to 39 in good health. Both conserved end residues are part of each CDR3. The D gene is left open where the match is weak. Expanded clones are given a class, and other clones once, few, many or no size at all.

>TRBD2|TRBJ2-5|once|TRBV27
TGTGCCAGCAGTTCCCTACCTTCCGGGACTAGGTACTTC
CASSSLPSGTRYF
>NA|TRBJ1-1|few|TRBV5-1
TGCGCCAGCAGACATAGACAGGAGAATGAAGCTTTCTTT
CASRHRQENEAFF
>NA|TRBJ2-7|NA|TRBV7-9
TGTGCCAGCAGCTCAATGGGGGCTAGTTTCCACGAGCAGTACTTC
CASSSMGASFHEQYF
>TRBD1|TRBJ2-7|once|TRBV27
TGTGCCAGCAGTTTATCGGGCAGGGGGTTATACGAGCAGTACTTC
CASSLSGRGLYEQYF
>NA|TRBJ2-5|NA|TRBV30
TGTGCCTGGAGCAGTGGCAGTGGGACCCAGTACTTC
CAWSSGSGTQYF
>TRBD2|TRBJ2-6|NA|TRBV19
TGTGCCAGTACCAGGGCAGGGACTATCAGCTTTGGGGCCAACGTCCTGACTTTC
CASTRAGTISFGANVLTF
>NA|TRBJ2-7|NA|TRBV28
TGTGCCAGCAGTTGGACGTATATCCCAGCAGGGAGATCCTACGAGCAGTACTTC
CASSWTYIPAGRSYEQYF
>NA|TRBJ1-2|NA|TRBV7-9
TGTGCCAGCAGCTCCCCAGGGGCAGATCTCTATGGCTACACCTTC
CASSSPGADLYGYTF
>NA|TRBJ2-7|NA|TRBV11-2
TGTGCCAGCAGCTTCAGCGGCACCTCCTACGAGCAGTACTTC
CASSFSGTSYEQYF
>TRBD1|TRBJ2-3|NA|TRBV2
TGTGCCAGCAGTTCGGGACAGGGAAACACAGATACGCAGTATTTT
CASSSGQGNTDTQYF
>NA|TRBJ1-1|once|TRBV6-5
TGTGCCAGCAGTTACGGGTGGGGAGTGAACACTGAAGCTTTCTTT
CASSYGWGVNTEAFF
>TRBD1|TRBJ2-6|NA|TRBV6-1
TGTGCCAGCAGTGAAGAACCACAGGGGCCCTCTGGGGCCAACGTCCTGACTTTC
CASSEEPQGPSGANVLTF
>TRBD1|TRBJ2-7|NA|TRBV4-1
TGCGCCAGCAGCCAAGATTTGGGACAGGCAAGTTACGAGCAGTACTTC
CASSQDLGQASYEQYF
>NA|TRBJ2-1|NA|TRBV6-1
TGTGCCAGCAACGGGGCTGTTGAGCAGTTCTTC
CASNGAVEQFF
>TRBD2|TRBJ2-7|NA|TRBV7-2
TGTGCCAGCAGCCCCCAGCGGGATCAAGAGCAGTACTTC
CASSPQRDQEQYF
>NA|TRBJ1-1|NA|TRBV29-1
TGCAGCGTTGATTCAATGACAAGGGTCACTGAAGCTTTCTTT
CSVDSMTRVTEAFF
>TRBD2|TRBJ2-2|NA|TRBV30
TGTGCCTGGAGTGTAGCGGGGGCGGACACCGGGGAGCTGTTTTTT
CAWSVAGADTGELFF
>NA|TRBJ2-1|NA|TRBV9
TGTGCCAGCAGCGTACTGGACAGCAATGAGCAGTTCTTC
CASSVLDSNEQFF
>NA|TRBJ1-2|NA|TRBV13
TGTGCCAGCAGCCTCGGGTCTCTAGGGGTCTATGGCTACACCTTC
CASSLGSLGVYGYTF
>NA|TRBJ2-2|NA|TRBV5-6
TGTGCCAGCAGCTTGTTGCACACCGGGGAGCTGTTTTTT
CASSLLHTGELFF
>NA|TRBJ2-4|NA|TRBV5-1
TGCGCCAGCAGCGACCGGGTGATTCAGTACTTC
CASSDRVIQYF
>NA|TRBJ2-7|NA|TRBV28
TGTGCCAGCAGCCCGGGACCTGGCGAGCAGTACTTC
CASSPGPGEQYF